Each of the 12 T cell receptor beta chains below was sequenced from the same sample in a study of cytomegalovirus exposure and HLA in healthy donors. Profiled with immunoSEQ multiplex PCR; TCRdb holds only in-frame clones, not every one. The sample consists of under 70,000 clones, around 89% of them appearing once. The source material was PBMCs. The receptors originated from a woman between 18 and 30 years old in good health and CMV-seronegative.

J is TRBJ1-2 and V is TRBV7-2; D gene uncertain. Germline V gene data show CDR1 as SGHTA and CDR2 as FQGNSA. V was cut by 1 base and J by 8 bases, with 8 bases left in between. The CDR3 extends over 12 amino acids. In DNA form, the CDR3 reads TGTGCCAGCAGCTTAGGAGGCGGAGGCTACACCTTC. Residues: CASSLGGGGYTF.

The chain uses TRBV7-2 and TRBJ1-5; 8 nucleotides agree with TRBD1. From germline, CDR1 is SGHTA and CDR2 FQGNSA. The CDR3 is 14 residues long. V shed 5 bases and J 3 bases; nucleotides not matched to a gene: 3. The CDR3, as DNA: TGTGCCAGCAGCGTGGACAGGGCCAATCAGCCCCAGCATTTT. Amino acid sequence: CASSVDRANQPQHF.

This clone was recorded only once. The genes are TRBV19 and TRBJ2-1; 10 bases map to TRBD2. The germline V gene has CDR1 LNHDA and CDR2 SQIVND (reference sequence). With 1 base clipped from V and 5 bases from J, the junction kept 2 bases outside the gene matches. The CDR3 extends over 15 amino acids. Written as DNA, the CDR3 is TGTGCCAGTAGTATAGCTAGCGGGGGACACAATGAGCAGTTCTTC. Its translation is CASSIASGGHNEQFF.

The V gene is TRBV7-9, the J gene TRBJ2-7; a weak D match, TRBD2 (5 bases). V lost 0 bases to trimming and J lost 5 bases, with 8 bases between them. The CDR3 spans 13 residues. Germline CDR1 reads SEHNR; CDR2 reads FQNEAQ (reference sequence). The CDR3 sequence: CASSLAGADEQYF. In nucleotides, the CDR3 is TGTGCCAGCAGCTTAGCGGGAGCAGACGAGCAGTACTTC. Based on the CDR3 plus reference TRBV7-9 and TRBJ2-7, the full variable domain is DTGVSQNPRHKITKRGQNVTFRCDPISEHNRLYWYRQTLGQGPEFLTYFQNEAQLEKSRLLSDRFSAERPKGSFSTLEIQRTEQGDSAMYLCASSLAGADEQYFGPGTRLTVT.

The V call is TRBV19, the J call TRBJ1-5, with D tentatively TRBD1 (5 bases). Germline V gene sequence: CDR1 LNHDA, CDR2 SQIVND (reference sequence). This CDR3 region has 14 residues. Trimming took 6 bases from V and 3 from J, leaving 12 bases between them. CDR3 in amino acids: CASSRAGPNQPQHF. CDR3 coding DNA: TGTGCCAGTAGCCGGGCGGGGCCCAATCAGCCCCAGCATTTT.

Points on this clone: An end of the junction does not agree with germline; a read error may underlie this. V is TRBV30 and J is TRBJ1-1; D is perhaps TRBD1 (6 bases). Germline values: CDR1 GTSNPN, CDR2 SVGIG (reference sequence). This CDR3 has 12 amino acids. CDR3 sequence (DNA): TGTGCCTGGAGTGTAGGACAGAGCCGCGGGCATTTT. Its translation: CAWSVGQSRGHF.

This clone was found once. The J gene is TRBJ2-7, the V gene TRBV5-1; D possibly corresponds to TRBD1 (6 bases). The CDR3 contains 15 residues. The V gene's germline CDR1 is SGHRS and CDR2 YFSETQ. With 4 bases removed from V and 0 bases from J, the gap between germline ends came to 14 bases. The CDR3 reads CASSETTGFSYEQYF. CDR3 sequence (DNA): TGCGCCAGCAGCGAAACGACAGGTTTCTCCTACGAGCAGTACTTC.

The chain couples TRBV6-1 to TRBJ2-7; D not certain. V gave up 2 bases and J gave up 12 bases, with 26 bases separating them. Germline CDR1 is MNHNS and CDR2 is SASEGT. This CDR3 spans 16 amino acids. CDR3 sequence reads: CASSESFYSSALGRYF. The DNA of the CDR3 is TGTGCCAGCAGTGAAAGCTTTTACAGTTCAGCATTGGGCCGGTACTTC.

J is TRBJ2-7 and V is TRBV7-2, with D perhaps matching TRBD1 (6 bases). CDR3 length: 15 residues. Germline CDR1 reads SGHTA; CDR2 reads FQGNSA. The V gene lost 6 bases and the J gene lost 0 bases, with 15 bases spanning the gap. The CDR3 reads CASRPDRLTSYEQYF. In nucleotides, the CDR3 is TGTGCCAGCAGACCCGACAGGCTAACCTCCTACGAGCAGTACTTC.

The chain joins TRBV5-1 to TRBJ2-7; TRBD1 is a possible D gene (6 bases). V lost 0 bases, J lost 3 bases, and 10 bases lay in between. Germline V gene data show CDR1 as SGHRS and CDR2 as YFSETQ. The CDR3 loop spans 14 amino acids. The CDR3 region is CASSLEGVRYEQYF. The CDR3 DNA reads as TGCGCCAGCAGCTTGGAGGGGGTCCGCTACGAGCAGTACTTC.

The rearrangement uses TRBV15 and TRBJ2-3; TRBD2 aligns across 7 bases. Germline V CDR1 and CDR2: LNHNV, YYDKDF (reference sequence). The length of the CDR3 is 16 residues. V lost 0 bases to trimming and J lost 1 base; unmatched junction nucleotides: 4. CDR3 residues: CATSRDYLAGTDTQYF. CDR3 coding DNA: TGTGCCACCAGCAGAGATTACCTAGCGGGCACAGATACGCAGTATTTT.

The chain employs TRBV5-1 and TRBJ2-3; 13 positions agree with TRBD2. CDR3 size: 16 residues. V lost 4 bases to trimming and J lost 6 bases; unmatched junction nucleotides: 8. CDR1 is SGHRS and CDR2 is YFSETQ in the germline V gene. DNA of the CDR3: TGCGCCAGCAGCGAGGGACTAGCGGGGCCGGGGGATACGCAGTATTTT. Translation gives CASSEGLAGPGDTQYF.